In its sample, the clone carrying this T cell receptor beta chain was seen many times. Its antigen remains unidentified. The CDR3 sequence is 17 residues long. Germline trimming cut 6 bases from V and 0 bases from J; bases unmatched to any gene: 9. Germline CDR1 is DFQATT and CDR2 is SNEGSKA (reference sequence). TCRdb reprocessed the RACE reads with MiXCR, giving one entry per CDR3 protein. The table shows 50,000 to 65,000 distinct CDR3 sequences, with around a tenth occurring only once. The data were taken from a study of human T cells and chemical hapten exposure. Indicated time point: pre-sensitization, week 0. As for treatment: therapeutic diphenylcyclopropenone sensitization with weekly scalp DPC. Blood was collected ahead of every patch test applied. The study enrolled 18 to 70-year-old alopecia patients suitable for DPC. The study's findings and limits: Significantly more large CDR3 similarity clusters arose among expanded TCRs than among controls. The number of TCRs over 1 in 1000 frequency stayed unchanged after DPC.

The sequencing here drew on whole blood, taken in connection with sensitization to the hapten diphenylcyclopropenone (DPC). The receptor was derived from a woman aged 40 to 50 with alopecia areata. Some clones in this sample may be carry-over from other donors' samples. The chain employs TRBV20-1 and TRBJ1-6; 9 bases agree with TRBD1. DNA for the CDR3: TGCAGTGCAGGGGACAGGGTACGAGGCTCCTATAATTCACCCCTCCACTTT. Its translation: CSAGDRVRGSYNSPLHF.